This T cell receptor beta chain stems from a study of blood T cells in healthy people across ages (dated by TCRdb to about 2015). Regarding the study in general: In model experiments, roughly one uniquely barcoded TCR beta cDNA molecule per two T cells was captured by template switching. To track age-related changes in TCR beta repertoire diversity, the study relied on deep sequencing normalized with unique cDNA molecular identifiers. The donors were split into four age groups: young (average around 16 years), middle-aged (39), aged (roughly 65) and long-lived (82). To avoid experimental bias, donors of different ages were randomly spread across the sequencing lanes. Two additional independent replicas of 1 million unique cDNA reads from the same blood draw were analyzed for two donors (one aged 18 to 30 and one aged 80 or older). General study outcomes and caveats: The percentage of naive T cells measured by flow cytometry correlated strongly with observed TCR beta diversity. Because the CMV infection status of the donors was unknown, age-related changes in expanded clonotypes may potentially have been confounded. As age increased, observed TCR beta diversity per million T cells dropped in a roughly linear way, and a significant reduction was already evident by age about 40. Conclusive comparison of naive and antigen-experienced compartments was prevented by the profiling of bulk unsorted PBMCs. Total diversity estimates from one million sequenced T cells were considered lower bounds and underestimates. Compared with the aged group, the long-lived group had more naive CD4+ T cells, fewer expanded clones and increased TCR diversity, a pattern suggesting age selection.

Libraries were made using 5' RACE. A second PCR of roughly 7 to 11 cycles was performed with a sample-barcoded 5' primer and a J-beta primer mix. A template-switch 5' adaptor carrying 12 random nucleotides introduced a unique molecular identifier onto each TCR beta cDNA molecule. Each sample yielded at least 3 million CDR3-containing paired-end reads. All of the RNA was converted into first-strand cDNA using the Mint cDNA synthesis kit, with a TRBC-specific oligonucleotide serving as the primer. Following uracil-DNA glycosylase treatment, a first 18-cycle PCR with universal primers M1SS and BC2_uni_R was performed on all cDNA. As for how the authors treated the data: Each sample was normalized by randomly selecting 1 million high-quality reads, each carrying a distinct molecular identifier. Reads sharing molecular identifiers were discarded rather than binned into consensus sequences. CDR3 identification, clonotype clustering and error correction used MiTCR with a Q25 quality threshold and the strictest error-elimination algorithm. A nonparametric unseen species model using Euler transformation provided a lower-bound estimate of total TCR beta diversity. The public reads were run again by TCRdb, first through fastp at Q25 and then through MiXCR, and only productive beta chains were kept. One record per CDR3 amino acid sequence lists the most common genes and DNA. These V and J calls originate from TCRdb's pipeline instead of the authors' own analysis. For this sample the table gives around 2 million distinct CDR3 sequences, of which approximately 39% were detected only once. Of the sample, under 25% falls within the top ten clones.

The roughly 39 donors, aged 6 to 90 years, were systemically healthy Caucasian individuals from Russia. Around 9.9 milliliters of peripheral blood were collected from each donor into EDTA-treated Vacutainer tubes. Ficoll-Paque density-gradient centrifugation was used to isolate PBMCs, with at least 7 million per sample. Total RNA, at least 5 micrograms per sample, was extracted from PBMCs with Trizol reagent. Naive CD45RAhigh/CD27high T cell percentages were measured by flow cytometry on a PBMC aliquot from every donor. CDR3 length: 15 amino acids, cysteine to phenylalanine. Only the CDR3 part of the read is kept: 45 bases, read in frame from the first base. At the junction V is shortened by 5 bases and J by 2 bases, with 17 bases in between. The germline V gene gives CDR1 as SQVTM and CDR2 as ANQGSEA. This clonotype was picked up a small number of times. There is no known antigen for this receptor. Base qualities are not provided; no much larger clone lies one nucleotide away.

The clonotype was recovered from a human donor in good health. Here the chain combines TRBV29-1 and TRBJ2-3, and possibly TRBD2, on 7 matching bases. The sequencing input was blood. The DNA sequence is TGCAGCGTTAGGGGGGGTCGCGGCTACACAGATACGCAGTATTTT. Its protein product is CSVRGGRGYTDTQYF.